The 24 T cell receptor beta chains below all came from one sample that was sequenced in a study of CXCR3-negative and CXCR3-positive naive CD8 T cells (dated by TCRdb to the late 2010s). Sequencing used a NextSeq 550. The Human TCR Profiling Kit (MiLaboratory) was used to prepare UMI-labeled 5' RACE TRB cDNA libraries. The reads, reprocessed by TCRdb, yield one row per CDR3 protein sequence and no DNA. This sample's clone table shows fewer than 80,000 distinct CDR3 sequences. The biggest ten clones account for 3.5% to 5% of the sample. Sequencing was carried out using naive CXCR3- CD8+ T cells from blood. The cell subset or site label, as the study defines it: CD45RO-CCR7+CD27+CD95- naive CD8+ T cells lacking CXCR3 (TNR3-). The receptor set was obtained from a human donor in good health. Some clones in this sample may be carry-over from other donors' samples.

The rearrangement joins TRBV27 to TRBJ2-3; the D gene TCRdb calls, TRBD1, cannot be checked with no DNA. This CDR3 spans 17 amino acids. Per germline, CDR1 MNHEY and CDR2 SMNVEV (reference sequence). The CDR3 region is CASSLALRGASTDTQYF.

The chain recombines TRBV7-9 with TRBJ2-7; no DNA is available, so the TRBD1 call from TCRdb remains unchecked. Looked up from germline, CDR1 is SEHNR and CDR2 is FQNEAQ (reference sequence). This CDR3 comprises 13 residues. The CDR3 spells CASRGGQSYEQYF. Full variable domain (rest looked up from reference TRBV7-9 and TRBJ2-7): DTGVSQNPRHKITKRGQNVTFRCDPISEHNRLYWYRQTLGQGPEFLTYFQNEAQLEKSRLLSDRFSAERPKGSFSTLEIQRTEQGDSAMYLCASRGGQSYEQYFGPGTRLTVT.

CDR3 protein: CASSFPELEAFF. This chain uses TRBV6-2 or TRBV6-3 with TRBJ1-1; the TRBD1 assignment by TCRdb is unverifiable without DNA. The CDR3 length is 12 residues. Germline CDR1 reads MNHEY; CDR2 reads SVGEGT.

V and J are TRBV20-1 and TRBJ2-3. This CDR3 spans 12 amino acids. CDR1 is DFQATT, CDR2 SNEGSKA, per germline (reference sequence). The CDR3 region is CSAGTLGDTQYF.

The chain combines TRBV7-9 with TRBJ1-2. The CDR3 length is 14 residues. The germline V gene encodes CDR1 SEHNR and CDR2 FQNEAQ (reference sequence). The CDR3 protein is CASSLAAEVDGYTF. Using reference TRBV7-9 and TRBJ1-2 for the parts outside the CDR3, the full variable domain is DTGVSQNPRHKITKRGQNVTFRCDPISEHNRLYWYRQTLGQGPEFLTYFQNEAQLEKSRLLSDRFSAERPKGSFSTLEIQRTEQGDSAMYLCASSLAAEVDGYTFGSGTRLTVV.

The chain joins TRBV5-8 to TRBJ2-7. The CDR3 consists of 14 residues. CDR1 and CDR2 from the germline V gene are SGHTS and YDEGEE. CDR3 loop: CASSFQGNRYEQYF.

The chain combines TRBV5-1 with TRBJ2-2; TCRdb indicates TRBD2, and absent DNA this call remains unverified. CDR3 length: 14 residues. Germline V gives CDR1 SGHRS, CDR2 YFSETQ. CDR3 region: CASSSGLADGELFF.

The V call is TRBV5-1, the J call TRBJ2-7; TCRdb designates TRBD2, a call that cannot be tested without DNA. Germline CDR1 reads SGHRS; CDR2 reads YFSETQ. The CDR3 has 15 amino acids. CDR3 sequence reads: CASRELSGGAEEQYF.

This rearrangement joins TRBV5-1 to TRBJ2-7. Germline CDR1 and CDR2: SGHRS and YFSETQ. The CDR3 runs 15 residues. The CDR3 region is CASSRGVGGPYEQYF.

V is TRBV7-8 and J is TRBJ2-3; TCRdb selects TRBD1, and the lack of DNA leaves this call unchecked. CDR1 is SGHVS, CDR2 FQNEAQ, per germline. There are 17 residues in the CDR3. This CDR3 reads CASSLNPPALNTDTQYF.

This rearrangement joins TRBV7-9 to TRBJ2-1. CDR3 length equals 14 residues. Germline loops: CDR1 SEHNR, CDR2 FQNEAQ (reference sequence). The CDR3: CASSLETAYNEQFF. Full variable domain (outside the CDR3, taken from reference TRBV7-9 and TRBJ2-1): DTGVSQNPRHKITKRGQNVTFRCDPISEHNRLYWYRQTLGQGPEFLTYFQNEAQLEKSRLLSDRFSAERPKGSFSTLEIQRTEQGDSAMYLCASSLETAYNEQFFGPGTRLTVL.

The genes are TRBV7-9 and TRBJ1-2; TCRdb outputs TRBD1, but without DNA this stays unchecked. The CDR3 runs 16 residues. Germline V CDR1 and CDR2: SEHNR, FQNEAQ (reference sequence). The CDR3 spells CASSSGTGLFDYGYTF. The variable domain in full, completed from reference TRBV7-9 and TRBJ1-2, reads DTGVSQNPRHKITKRGQNVTFRCDPISEHNRLYWYRQTLGQGPEFLTYFQNEAQLEKSRLLSDRFSAERPKGSFSTLEIQRTEQGDSAMYLCASSSGTGLFDYGYTFGSGTRLTVV.

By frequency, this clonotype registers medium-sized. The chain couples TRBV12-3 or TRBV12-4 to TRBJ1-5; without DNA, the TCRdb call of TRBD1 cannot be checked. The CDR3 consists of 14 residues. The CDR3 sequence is CASSWRQGEQPQHF.

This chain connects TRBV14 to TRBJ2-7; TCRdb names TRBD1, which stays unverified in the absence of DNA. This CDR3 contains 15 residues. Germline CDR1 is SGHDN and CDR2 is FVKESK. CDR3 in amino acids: CASSQLGQVSYEQYF.

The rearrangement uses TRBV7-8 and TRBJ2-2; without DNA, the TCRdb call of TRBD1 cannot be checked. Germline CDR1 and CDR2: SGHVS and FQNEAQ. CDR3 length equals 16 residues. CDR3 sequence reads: CASSWTGTASTGELFF.

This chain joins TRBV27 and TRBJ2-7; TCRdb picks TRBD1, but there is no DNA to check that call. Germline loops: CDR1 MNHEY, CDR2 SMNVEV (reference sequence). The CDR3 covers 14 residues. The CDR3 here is CASRGLTGSYEQYF.

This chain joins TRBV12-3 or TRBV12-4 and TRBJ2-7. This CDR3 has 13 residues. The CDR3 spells CASSSGRSYEQYF.

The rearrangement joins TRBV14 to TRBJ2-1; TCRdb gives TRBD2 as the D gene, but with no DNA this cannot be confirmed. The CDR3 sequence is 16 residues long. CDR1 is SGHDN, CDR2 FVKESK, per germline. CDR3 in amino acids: CASREGGALLYNEQFF.

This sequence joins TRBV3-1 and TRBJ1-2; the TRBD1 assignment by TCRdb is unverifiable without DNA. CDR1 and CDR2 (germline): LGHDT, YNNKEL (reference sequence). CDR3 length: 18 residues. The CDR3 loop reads CASSQVLFPGQGDYGYTF. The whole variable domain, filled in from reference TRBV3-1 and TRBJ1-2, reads DTAVSQTPKYLVTQMGNDKSIKCEQNLGHDTMYWYKQDSKKFLKIMFSYNNKELIINETVPNRFSPKSPDKAHLNLHINSLELGDSAVYFCASSQVLFPGQGDYGYTFGSGTRLTVV.

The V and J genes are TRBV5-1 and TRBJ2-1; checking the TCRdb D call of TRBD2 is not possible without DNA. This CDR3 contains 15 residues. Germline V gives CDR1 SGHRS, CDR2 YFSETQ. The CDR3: CASSQGLNSYNEQFF.

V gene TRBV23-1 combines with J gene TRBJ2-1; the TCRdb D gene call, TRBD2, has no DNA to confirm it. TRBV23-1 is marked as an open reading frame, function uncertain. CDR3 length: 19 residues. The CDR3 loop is CASSQSPASTSGPYNEQFF.

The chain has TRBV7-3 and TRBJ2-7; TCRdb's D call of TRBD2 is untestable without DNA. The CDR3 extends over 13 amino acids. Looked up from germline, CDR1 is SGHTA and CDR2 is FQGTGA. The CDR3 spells CASSLWRGYEQYF.

The CDR3 protein is CASSSRLGLVPDTQYF. This chain connects TRBV7-2 to TRBJ2-3; the TCRdb D gene call, TRBD2, has no DNA to confirm it. The length of the CDR3 is 16 residues. Germline V lookup: CDR1 SGHTA, CDR2 FQGNSA.

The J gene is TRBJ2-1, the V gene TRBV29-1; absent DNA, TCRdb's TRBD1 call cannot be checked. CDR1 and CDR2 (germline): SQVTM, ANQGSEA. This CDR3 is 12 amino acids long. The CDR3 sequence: CSAPGQGAEQFF.